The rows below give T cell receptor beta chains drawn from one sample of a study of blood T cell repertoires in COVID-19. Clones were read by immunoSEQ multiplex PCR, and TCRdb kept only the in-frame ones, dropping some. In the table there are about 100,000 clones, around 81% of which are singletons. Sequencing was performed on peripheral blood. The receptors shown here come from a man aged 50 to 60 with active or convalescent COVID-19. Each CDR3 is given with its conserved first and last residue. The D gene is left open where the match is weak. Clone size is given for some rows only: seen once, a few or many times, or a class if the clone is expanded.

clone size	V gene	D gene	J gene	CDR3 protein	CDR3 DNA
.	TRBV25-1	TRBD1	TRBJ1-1	CASSRGTGWSEAFF	TGTGCCAGCAGCCGGGGGACAGGGTGGTCTGAAGCTTTCTTT
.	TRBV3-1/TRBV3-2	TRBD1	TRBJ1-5	CASSPGQGSNQPQHF	TGTGCCAGCAGCCCTGGACAGGGAAGCAATCAGCCCCAGCATTTT
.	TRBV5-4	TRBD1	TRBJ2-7	CASSTDRGAYEQYF	TGTGCCAGCAGCACGGACAGGGGAGCCTACGAGCAGTACTTC
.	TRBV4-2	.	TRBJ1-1	CASSQEYRLTEAFF	TGTGCCAGCAGCCAAGAGTACCGGTTAACTGAAGCTTTCTTT
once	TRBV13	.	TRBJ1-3	CASSSGYSSGNTIYF	TGTGCCAGCAGCTCCGGTTACAGCTCTGGAAACACCATATATTTT
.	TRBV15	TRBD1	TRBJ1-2	CATSRDWQGASGLYGYTF	TGTGCCACCAGCAGAGATTGGCAGGGGGCATCAGGACTATATGGCTACACCTTC
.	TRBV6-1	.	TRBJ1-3	CASSDGGAGNTIYF	TGTGCCAGCAGTGATGGGGGCGCGGGAAACACCATATATTTT
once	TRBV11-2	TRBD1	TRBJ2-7	CASKGTVNAYEQYF	TGTGCCAGCAAAGGGACAGTAAACGCCTACGAGCAGTACTTC
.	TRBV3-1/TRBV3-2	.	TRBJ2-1	CASSQASGPYNEQFF	TGTGCCAGCAGCCAGGCCAGCGGTCCCTACAATGAGCAGTTCTTC
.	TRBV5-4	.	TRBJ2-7	CASSPQGVYEQYF	TGTGCCAGCAGCCCGCAAGGGGTCTACGAGCAGTACTTC
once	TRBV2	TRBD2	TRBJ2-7	CASSGVAGIYEQYF	TGTGCCAGCAGTGGGGTAGCGGGCATCTACGAGCAGTACTTC
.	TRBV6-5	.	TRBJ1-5	CASSSRIGQSNQPQHF	TGTGCCAGCAGTTCGAGGATTGGACAGAGCAATCAGCCCCAGCATTTT
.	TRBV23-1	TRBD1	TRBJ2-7	CASSQSNPEGAGEQYF	TGCGCCAGCAGTCAATCCAACCCTGAGGGGGCTGGGGAGCAGTACTTC
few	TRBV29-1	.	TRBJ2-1	CSVLLYNEQFF	TGCAGCGTTCTGTTGTACAATGAGCAGTTCTTC
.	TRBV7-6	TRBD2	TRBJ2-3	CASSLEVVTSVADTQYF	TGTGCCAGCAGCTTAGAAGTGGTGACTAGCGTAGCAGATACGCAGTATTTT
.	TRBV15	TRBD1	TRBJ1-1	CATSRGDRGNTEAFF	TGTGCCACCAGCAGAGGGGACAGGGGGAACACTGAAGCTTTCTTT
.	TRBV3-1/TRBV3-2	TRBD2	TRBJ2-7	CASSQGPTSVRSYEQYF	TGTGCCAGCAGCCAAGGGCCCACTAGCGTACGATCCTACGAGCAGTACTTC
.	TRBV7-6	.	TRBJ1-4	CASSRAQGQGEKLFF	TGTGCCAGCAGTAGGGCCCAGGGTCAGGGTGAAAAACTGTTTTTT
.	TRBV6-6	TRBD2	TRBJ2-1	CASRKLAGVSSEQFF	TGTGCCAGTAGAAAACTAGCGGGAGTTTCGAGTGAGCAGTTCTTC
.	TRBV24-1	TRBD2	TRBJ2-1	CATSDSGLAGGNEQFF	TGTGCCACCAGTGACTCGGGACTAGCGGGAGGAAATGAGCAGTTCTTC
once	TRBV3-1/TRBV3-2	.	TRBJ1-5	CASSSRGGNSNQPQHF	TGTGCCAGCAGCTCCCGTGGGGGGAATAGCAATCAGCCCCAGCATTTT
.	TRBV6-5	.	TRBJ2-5	CASSYRRQETQYF	TGTGCCAGCAGTTATCGGAGACAAGAGACCCAGTACTTC
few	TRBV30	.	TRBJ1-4	CAWSTRHEKLFF	TGTGCCTGGAGTACCAGGCATGAAAAACTGTTTTTT
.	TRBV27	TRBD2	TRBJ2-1	CASSPGTSGGQEFF	TGTGCCAGCAGTCCCGGGACTAGCGGGGGTCAGGAGTTCTTC